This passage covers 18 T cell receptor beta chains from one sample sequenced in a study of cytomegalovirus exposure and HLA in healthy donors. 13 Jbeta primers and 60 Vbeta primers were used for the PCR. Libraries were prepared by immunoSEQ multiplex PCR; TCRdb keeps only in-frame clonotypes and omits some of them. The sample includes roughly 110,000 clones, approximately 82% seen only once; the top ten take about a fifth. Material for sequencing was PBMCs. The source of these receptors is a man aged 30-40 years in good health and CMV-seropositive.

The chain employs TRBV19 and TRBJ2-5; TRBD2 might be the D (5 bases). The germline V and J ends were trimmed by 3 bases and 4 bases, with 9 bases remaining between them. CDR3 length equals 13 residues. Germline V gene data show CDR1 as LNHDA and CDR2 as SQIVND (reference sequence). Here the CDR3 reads CASSIPGRETQYF. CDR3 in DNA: TGTGCCAGTAGTATCCCGGGGAGAGAGACCCAGTACTTC. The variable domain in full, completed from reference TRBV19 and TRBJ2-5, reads DGGITQSPKYLFRKEGQNVTLSCEQNLNHDAMYWYRQDPGQGLRLIYYSQIVNDFQKGDIAEGYSVSREKKESFPLTVTSAQKNPTAFYLCASSIPGRETQYFGPGTRLLVL.

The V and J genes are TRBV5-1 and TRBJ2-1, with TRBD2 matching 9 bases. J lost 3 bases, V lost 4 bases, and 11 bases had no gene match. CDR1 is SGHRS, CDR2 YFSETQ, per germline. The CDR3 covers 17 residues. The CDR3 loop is CASSTRAGGQGYNEQFF. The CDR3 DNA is TGCGCCAGCAGCACAAGAGCGGGGGGACAAGGCTACAATGAGCAGTTCTTC.

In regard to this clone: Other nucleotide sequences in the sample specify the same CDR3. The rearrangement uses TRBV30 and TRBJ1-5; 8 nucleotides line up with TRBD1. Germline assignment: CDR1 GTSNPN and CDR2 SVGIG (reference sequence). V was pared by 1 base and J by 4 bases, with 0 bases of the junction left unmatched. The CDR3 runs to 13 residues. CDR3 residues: CAWSGQGNQPQHF. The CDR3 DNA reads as TGTGCCTGGAGTGGACAGGGGAATCAGCCCCAGCATTTT.

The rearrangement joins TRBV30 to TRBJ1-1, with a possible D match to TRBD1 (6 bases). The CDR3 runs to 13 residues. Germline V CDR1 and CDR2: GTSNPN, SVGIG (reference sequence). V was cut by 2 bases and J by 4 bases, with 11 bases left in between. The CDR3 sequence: CAWSIRGGTEAFF. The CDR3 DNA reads TGTGCCTGGAGTATCAGGGGCGGCACTGAAGCTTTCTTT.

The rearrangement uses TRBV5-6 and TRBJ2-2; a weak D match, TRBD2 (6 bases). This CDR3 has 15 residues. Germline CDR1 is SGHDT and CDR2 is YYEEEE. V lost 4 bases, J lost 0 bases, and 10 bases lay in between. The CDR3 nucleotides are TGTGCCAGCAGCCCGGGGGTGTCGAACACCGGGGAGCTGTTTTTT. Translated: CASSPGVSNTGELFF.

The CDR3 bases are TGTGCCAGCAGTGCTAGCGGGGGGGCCGGGGAGACCCAGTACTTC. It specifies CASSASGGAGETQYF. The V call is TRBV6-4, the J call TRBJ2-5; 12 bases line up with TRBD2. With V trimmed by 4 bases and J by 5 bases, 5 bases remained unmatched. The germline CDR1 and CDR2 sequences are MRHNA and SNTAGT. The CDR3 is made up of 15 amino acids.

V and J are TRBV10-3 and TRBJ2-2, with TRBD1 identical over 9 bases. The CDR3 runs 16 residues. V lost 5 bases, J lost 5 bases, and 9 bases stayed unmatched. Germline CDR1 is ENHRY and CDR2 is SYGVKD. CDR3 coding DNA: TGTGCCATCAGTCGGACCGACAGGGGGAGGACCGGGGAGCTGTTTTTT. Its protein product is CAISRTDRGRTGELFF.

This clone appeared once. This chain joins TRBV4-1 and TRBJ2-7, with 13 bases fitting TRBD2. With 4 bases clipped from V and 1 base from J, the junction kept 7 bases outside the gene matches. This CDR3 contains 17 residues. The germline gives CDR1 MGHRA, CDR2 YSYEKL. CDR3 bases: TGCGCCAGCAGCCTCAGACTAGCGGGGGGTAATTCCTACGAGCAGTACTTC. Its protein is CASSLRLAGGNSYEQYF.

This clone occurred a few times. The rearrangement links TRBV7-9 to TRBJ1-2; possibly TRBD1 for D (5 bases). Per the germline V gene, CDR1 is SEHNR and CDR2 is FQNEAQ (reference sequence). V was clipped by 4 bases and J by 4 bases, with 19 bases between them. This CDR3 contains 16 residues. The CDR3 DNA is TGTGCCAGCAGCTACGGAGACACAGGACCAGCCTATGGCTACACCTTC. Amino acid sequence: CASSYGDTGPAYGYTF. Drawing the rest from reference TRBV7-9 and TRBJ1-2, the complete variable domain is DTGVSQNPRHKITKRGQNVTFRCDPISEHNRLYWYRQTLGQGPEFLTYFQNEAQLEKSRLLSDRFSAERPKGSFSTLEIQRTEQGDSAMYLCASSYGDTGPAYGYTFGSGTRLTVV.

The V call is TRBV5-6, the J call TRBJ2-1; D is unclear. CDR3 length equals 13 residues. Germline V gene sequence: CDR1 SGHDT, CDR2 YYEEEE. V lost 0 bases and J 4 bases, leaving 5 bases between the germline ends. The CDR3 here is CASSLGTYNEQFF. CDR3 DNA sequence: TGTGCCAGCAGCTTGGGAACTTACAATGAGCAGTTCTTC.

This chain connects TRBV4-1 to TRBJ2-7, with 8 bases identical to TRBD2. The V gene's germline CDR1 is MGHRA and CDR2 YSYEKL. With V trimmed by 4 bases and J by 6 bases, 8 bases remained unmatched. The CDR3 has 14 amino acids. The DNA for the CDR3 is TGCGCCAGCAGCCTCCCGACGGGAGGGGGCGAGCAGTACTTC. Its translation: CASSLPTGGGEQYF.

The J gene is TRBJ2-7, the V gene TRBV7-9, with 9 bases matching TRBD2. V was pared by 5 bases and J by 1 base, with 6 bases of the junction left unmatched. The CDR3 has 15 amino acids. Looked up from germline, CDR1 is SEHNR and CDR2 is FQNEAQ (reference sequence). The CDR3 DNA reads TGTGCCAGCAGCGCTCTAGCGGGGTCGTCCTACGAGCAGTACGTC. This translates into CASSALAGSSYEQYV.

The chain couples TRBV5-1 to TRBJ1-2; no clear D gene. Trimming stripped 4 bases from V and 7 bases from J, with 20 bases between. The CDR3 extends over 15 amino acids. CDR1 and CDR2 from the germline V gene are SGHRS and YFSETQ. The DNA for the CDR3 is TGCGCCAGCAGCCCCCAGATTGCGGGGTTGGCTGGCTACACCTTC. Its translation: CASSPQIAGLAGYTF.

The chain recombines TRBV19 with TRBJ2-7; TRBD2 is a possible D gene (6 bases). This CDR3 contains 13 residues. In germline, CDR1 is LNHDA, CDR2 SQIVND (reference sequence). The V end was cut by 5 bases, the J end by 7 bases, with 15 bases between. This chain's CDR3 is CASSVGGTREQYV. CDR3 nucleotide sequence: TGTGCCAGTAGTGTTGGCGGGACTCGGGAGCAGTACGTC.

The CDR3 sequence is CASSVSAYGYTF. For the CDR3, the DNA is TGCGCCAGCAGTGTGTCAGCCTATGGCTACACCTTC. The V gene is TRBV10-2, the J gene TRBJ1-2; D remains unclear. The CDR3 runs 12 residues. CDR1 and CDR2 from the germline V gene are WSHSY and SAAADI. The ends were cut back, 4 bases at V and 4 bases at J, with 7 bases in the middle.

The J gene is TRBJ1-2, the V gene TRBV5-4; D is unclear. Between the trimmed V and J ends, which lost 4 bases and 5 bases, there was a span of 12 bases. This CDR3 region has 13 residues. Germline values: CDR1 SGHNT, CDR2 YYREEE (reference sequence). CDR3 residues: CASSVRSTYGYTF. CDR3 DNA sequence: TGTGCCAGCAGCGTACGGTCTACTTATGGCTACACCTTC.

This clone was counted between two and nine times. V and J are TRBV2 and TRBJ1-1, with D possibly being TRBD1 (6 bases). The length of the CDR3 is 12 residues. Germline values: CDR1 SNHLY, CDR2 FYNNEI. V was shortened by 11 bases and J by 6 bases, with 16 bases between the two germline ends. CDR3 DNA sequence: TGTGCCGGCGGACAGCAATCGGCTGAAGCTTTCTTT. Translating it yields CAGGQQSAEAFF.

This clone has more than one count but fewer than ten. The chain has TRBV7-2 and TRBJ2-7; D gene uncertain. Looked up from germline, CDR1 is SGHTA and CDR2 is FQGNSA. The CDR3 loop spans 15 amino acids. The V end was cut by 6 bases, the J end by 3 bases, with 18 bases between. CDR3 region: CASRKTTSGHYEQYF. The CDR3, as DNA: TGTGCCAGCAGAAAGACCACGAGTGGGCACTACGAGCAGTACTTC.